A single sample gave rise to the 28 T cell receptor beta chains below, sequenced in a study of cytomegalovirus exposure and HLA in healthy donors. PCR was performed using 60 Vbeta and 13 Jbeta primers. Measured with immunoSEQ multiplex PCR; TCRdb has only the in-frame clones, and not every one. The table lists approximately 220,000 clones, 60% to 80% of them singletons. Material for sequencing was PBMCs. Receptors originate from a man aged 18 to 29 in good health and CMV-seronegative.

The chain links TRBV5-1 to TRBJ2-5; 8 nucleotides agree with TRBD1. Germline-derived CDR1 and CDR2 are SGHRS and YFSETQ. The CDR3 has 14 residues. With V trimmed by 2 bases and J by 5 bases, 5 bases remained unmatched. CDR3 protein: CASSLSGGLETQYF. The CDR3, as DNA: TGCGCCAGCAGCTTATCAGGGGGCCTGGAGACCCAGTACTTC.

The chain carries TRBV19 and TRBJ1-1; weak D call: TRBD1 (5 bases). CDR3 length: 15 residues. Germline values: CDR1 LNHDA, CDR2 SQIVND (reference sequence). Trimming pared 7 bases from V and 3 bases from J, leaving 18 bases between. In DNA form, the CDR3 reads TGTGCCAGTACCAGTGGCAGGGTGGTCGACACTGAAGCTTTCTTT. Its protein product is CASTSGRVVDTEAFF.

The CDR3 sequence is CASSLGMGPGTEAFF. DNA for the CDR3: TGTGCCAGCAGCCTGGGTATGGGGCCAGGAACTGAAGCTTTCTTT. J is TRBJ1-1 and V is TRBV5-4; a possible D gene is TRBD1 (5 bases). This CDR3 is built from 15 residues. V was cut by 4 bases and J by 5 bases, with 18 bases left in between. Germline V CDR1 and CDR2: SGHNT, YYREEE (reference sequence).

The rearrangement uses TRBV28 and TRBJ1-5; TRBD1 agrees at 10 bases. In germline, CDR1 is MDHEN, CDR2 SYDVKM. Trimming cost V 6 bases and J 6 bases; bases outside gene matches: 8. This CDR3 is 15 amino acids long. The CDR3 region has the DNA TGTGCCAGCAGAACCGGACAGGGGGTGTTTCAGCCCCAGCATTTT. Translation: CASRTGQGVFQPQHF.

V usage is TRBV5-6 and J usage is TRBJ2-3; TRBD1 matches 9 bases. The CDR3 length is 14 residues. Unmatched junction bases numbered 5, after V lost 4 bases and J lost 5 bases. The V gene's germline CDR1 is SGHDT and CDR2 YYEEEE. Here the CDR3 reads CASSAWTGVDTQYF. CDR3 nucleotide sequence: TGTGCCAGCAGCGCGTGGACAGGGGTAGATACGCAGTATTTT. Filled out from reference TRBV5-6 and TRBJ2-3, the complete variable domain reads DAGVTQSPTHLIKTRGQQVTLRCSPKSGHDTVSWYQQALGQGPQFIFQYYEEEERQRGNFPDRFSGHQFPNYSSELNVNALLLGDSALYLCASSAWTGVDTQYFGPGTRLTVL.

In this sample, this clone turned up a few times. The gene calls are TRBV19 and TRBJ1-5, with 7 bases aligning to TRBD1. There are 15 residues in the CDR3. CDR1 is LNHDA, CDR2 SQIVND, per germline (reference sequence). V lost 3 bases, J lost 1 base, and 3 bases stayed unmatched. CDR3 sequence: CASSIKGASNQPQHF. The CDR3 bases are TGTGCCAGTAGTATTAAGGGGGCGAGCAATCAGCCCCAGCATTTT.

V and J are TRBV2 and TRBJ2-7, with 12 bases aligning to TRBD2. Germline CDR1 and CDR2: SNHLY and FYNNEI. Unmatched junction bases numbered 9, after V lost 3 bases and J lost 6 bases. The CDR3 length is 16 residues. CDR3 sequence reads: CASSERLAGVGGEQYF. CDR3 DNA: TGTGCCAGCAGTGAGCGACTAGCGGGAGTGGGGGGCGAGCAGTACTTC.

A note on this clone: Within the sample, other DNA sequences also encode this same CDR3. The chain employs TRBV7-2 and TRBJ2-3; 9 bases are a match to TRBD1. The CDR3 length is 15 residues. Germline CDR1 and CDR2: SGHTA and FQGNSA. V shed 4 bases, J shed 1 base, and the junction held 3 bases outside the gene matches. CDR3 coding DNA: TGTGCCAGCAGCTCACGGACAGGGGGCACAGATACGCAGTATTTT. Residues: CASSSRTGGTDTQYF.

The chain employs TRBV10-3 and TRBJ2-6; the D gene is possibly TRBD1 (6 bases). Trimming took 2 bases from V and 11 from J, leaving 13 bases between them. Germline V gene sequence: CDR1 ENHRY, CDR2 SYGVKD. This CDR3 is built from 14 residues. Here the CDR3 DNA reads TGTGCCATCAGTGAGAGGGACACCCTCGACGTCCTGACTTTC. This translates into CAISERDTLDVLTF.

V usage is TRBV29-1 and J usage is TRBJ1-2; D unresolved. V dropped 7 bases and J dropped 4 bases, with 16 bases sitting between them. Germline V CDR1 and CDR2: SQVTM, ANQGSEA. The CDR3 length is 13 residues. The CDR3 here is CSASPVAGYGYTF. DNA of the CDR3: TGCAGCGCCTCACCGGTTGCCGGCTATGGCTACACCTTC.

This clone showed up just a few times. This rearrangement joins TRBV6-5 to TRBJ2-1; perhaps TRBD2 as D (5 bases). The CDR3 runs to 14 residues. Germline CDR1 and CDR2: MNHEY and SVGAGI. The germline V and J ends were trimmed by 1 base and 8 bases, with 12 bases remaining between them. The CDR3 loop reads CASSYYSGSDEQFF. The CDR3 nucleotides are TGTGCCAGCAGTTACTACTCGGGGAGCGATGAGCAGTTCTTC.

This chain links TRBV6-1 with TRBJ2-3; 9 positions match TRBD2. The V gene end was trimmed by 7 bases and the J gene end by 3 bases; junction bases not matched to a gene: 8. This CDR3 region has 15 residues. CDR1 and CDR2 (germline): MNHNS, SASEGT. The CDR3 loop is CASTSLAGGTDTQYF. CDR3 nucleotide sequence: TGTGCCAGCACCTCACTAGCGGGCGGAACAGATACGCAGTATTTT.

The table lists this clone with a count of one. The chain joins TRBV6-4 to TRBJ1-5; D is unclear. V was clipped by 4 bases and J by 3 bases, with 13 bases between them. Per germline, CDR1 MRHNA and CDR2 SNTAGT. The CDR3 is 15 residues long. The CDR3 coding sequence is TGTGCCAGCAGTGTAGAGCACGCTGACAATCAGCCCCAGCATTTT. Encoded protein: CASSVEHADNQPQHF.

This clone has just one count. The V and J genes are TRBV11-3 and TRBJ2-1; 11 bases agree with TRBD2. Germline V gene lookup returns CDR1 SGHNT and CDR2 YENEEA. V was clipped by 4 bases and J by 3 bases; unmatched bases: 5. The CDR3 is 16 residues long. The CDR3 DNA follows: TGTGCCAGCAGCTCGACTAGCGGGATCTACTACAATGAGCAGTTCTTC. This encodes CASSSTSGIYYNEQFF.

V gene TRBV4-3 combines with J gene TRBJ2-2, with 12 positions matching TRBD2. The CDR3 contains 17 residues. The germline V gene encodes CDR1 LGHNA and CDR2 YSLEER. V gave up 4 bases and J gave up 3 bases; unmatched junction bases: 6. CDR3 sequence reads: CASSRLLAGGDTGELFF. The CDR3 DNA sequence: TGCGCCAGCAGCCGCCTACTAGCGGGAGGCGACACCGGGGAGCTGTTTTTT.

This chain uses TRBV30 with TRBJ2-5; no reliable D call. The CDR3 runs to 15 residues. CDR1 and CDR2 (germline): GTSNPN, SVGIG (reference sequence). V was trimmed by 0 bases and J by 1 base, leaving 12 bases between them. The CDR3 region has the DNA TGTGCCTGGAGTGTACAAAAATCGTTCCAAGAGACCCAGTACTTC. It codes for CAWSVQKSFQETQYF.

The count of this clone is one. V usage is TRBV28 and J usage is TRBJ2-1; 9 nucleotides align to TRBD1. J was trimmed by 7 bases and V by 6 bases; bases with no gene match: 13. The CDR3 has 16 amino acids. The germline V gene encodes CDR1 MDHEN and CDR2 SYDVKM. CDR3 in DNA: TGTGCCAGCAGCCCACCGGGACAGGGTAACTGGAATGAGCAGTTCTTC. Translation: CASSPPGQGNWNEQFF.

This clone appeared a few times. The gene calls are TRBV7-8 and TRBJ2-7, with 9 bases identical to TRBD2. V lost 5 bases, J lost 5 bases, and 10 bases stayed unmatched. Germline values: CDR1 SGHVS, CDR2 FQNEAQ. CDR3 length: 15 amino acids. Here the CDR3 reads CASSTGTSPGNEQYF. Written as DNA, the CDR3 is TGTGCCAGCAGCACAGGGACTAGCCCCGGGAACGAGCAGTACTTC.

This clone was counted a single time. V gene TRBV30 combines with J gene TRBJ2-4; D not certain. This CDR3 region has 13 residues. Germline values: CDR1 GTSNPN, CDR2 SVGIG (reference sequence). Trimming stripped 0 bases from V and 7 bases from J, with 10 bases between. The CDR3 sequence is CAWSVVSINIQYF. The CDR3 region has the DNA TGTGCCTGGAGTGTAGTTAGCATTAACATTCAGTACTTC.

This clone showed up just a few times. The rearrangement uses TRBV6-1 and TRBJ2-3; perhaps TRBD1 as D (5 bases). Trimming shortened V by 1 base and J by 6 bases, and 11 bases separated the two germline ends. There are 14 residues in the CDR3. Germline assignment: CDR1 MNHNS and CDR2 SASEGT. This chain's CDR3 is CASSEGEGVDTQYF. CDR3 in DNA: TGTGCCAGCAGTGAAGGGGAAGGGGTGGATACGCAGTATTTT.

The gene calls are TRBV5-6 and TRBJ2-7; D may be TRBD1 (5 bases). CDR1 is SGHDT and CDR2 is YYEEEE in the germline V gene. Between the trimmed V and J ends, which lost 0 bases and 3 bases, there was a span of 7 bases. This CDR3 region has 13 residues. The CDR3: CASSLDRYYEQYF. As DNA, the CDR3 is TGTGCCAGCAGCTTGGACAGGTACTACGAGCAGTACTTC.

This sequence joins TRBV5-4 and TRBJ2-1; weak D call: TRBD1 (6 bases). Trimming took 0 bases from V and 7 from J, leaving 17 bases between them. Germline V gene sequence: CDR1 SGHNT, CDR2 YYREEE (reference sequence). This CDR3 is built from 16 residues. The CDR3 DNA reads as TGTGCCAGCAGCTTGGCCAGGCGGAGAGGGGGAAATGAGCAGTTCTTC. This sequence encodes CASSLARRRGGNEQFF.

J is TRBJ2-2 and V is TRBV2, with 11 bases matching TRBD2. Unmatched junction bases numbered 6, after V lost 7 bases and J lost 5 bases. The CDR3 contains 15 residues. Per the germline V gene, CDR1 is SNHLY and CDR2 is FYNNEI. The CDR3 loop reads CASKRASGGTGELFF. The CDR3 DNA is TGTGCCAGCAAGCGAGCTAGCGGGGGGACCGGGGAGCTGTTTTTT.

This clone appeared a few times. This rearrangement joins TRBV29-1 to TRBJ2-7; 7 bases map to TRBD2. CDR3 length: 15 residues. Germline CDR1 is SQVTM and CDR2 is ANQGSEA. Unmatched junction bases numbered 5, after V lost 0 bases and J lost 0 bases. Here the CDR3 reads CSVEERIAGSYEQYF. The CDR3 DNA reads TGCAGCGTTGAAGAGAGGATAGCGGGCTCCTACGAGCAGTACTTC.

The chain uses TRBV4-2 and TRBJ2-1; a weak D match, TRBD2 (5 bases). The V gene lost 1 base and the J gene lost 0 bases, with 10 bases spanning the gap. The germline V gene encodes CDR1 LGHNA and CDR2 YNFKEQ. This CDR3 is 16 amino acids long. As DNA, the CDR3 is TGTGCCAGCAGCCAAGCCTCAGCGGCCTCCTACAATGAGCAGTTCTTC. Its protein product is CASSQASAASYNEQFF.

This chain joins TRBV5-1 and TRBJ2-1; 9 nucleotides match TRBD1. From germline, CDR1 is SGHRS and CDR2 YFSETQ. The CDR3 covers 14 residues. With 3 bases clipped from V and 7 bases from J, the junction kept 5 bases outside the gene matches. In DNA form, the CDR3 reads TGCGCCAGCAGCTGGGACAGGGCACCGAATGAGCAGTTCTTC. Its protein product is CASSWDRAPNEQFF.

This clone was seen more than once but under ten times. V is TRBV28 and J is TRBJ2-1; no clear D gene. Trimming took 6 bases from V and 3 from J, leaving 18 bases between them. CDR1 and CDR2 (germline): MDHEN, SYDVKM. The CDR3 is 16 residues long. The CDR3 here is CASRPPPAELYNEQFF. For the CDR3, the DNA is TGTGCCAGCAGACCCCCCCCCGCGGAGCTCTACAATGAGCAGTTCTTC.

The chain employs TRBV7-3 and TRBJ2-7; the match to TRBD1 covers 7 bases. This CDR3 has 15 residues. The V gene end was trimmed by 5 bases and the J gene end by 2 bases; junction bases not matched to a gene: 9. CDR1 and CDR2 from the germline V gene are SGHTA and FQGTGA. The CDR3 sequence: CASSDGQAPTYEQYF. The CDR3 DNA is TGTGCCAGCAGCGACGGACAGGCTCCCACCTACGAGCAGTACTTC.